Included here is one T cell receptor (beta chain) sequence, with context. It has no known antigen specificity. As the CDR3 is not closed by the conserved phenylalanine or tryptophan, this likely results from a read error. With termini counted, the CDR3 has 16 amino acids. CDR3 DNA is the only sequence kept; it has 48 bases, read in frame from the first base. CDR1 and CDR2, looked up from the germline V gene, are SGHAT and FQNNGV. V loses 3 bases of germline sequence and J loses 5 bases, and the interval between the two ends is 17 bases. Total RNA and DNA were co-extracted from roughly 18-30 mg of bulk tissue with the AllPrep DNA/RNA mini kit, without cell sorting. Between late 2015 and March 2016, a few patients in China with histopathologically diagnosed primary liver carcinoma had surgical resection. At the time of sampling, the patients were treatment-naive and had chronic HBV infection. Five spatially separated regions were sampled per tumor: superior, inferior, left-lateral and right-lateral poles, plus the tumor centre. Histology showed that every tumor sample contained more than 80% viable tumor cells. Fresh tumor and adjacent tissue pieces were bisected; one half was stored in RNAlater at -80°C, the other sent for histology.

This record comes from a study of tumor-infiltrating lymphocytes in primary liver carcinoma (dated 2017 in TCRdb). Turning to the overall study: Of the five patients, three men and two women aged 30 to 69 years, four had hepatocellular carcinoma and one had combined HCC and intrahepatic cholangiocarcinoma. The tumors of the five patients were staged as T1-T3 N0M0, with maximum diameters ranging from roughly 4 to 11 cm. Each sample produced about 3.65 to 7.5 million productive TCRbeta reads, and read depth showed no significant difference between tissue types. TCRbeta repertoire sequencing, expression microarrays and whole-exome sequencing were combined in the study across five regions of each liver tumor, with adjacent normal tissue and blood also included. TCRbeta repertoire sequencing covered 35 or so specimens from 5 patients: approximately 25 tumor regions, 5 adjacent noncancerous liver tissues and 5 peripheral blood samples. The approximately 25 tumor region samples were profiled with Agilent mRNA microarrays so that TCRbeta repertoire diversity could be related to the local molecular phenotype. Repertoires from technical replicates were highly reproducible, with mean shared-clone rates roughly 0.86 and correlation coefficients above 0.95. General conclusions and limits of the study: Just about 7.5-25% of top clones turned up in all five regions of a tumor, which suggests spatial heterogeneity among tumor-infiltrating T cells. With just a few patients in the study, the authors point out that the findings should be validated in a larger study. Only the TCR beta chain was sequenced, so true repertoire diversity is likely underestimated because unpaired alpha chains were not captured. Bulk unsorted samples precluded comparing CD4+ and CD8+ T cell repertoires. Pairs of tumor regions showed greater repertoire overlap (mean about 36%) than tumor-adjacent pairs (approximately 17%) or tumor-blood pairs (approximately 15%), which is consistent with antigen-driven expansion. A significantly larger repertoire fraction was made up by the top 250 clones in tumors than in blood (p = 0.039).

Starting from 450 to 500 ng total RNA, TCRbeta-specific cDNA was produced by reverse transcription with a constant-region primer and ProtoScript II reverse transcriptase. Construction of the TCRbeta libraries relied on three nested rounds of multiplex PCR, following a slightly modified ARM-PCR procedure. The first two PCR rounds used multiplex TRBV1-TRBV30 forward primers with a Cbeta reverse primer, each for about 10 cycles. Sample barcodes and Illumina adapters were added in a final 25-cycle PCR with Deep VentR polymerase. Amplicons of 200-500 bp were gel-purified with a QIAquick gel extraction kit before sequencing. The TCRbeta amplicons were sequenced with 250-bp paired-end reads on an Illumina HiSeq 2500. For the original study's pipeline: Reads were quality-trimmed with Trimmomatic v0.33, and paired reads were merged with FLASH v1.2.11 to recover full CDR3 sequences. V, D and J germline segments were assigned to the rearranged TCRbeta sequences by MiGEC v1.2.1b. Clonotype statistics, along with Shannon-Wiener diversity indices, were calculated using VDJtools v1.0.0. To reduce sampling bias, subsequent analyses other than the diversity analysis used only the 250 most abundant clonotypes in each sample. TCRdb reprocessing: public reads trimmed at Q25 with fastp, clones called with MiXCR, in-frame beta chains kept. Merged by CDR3 protein, the rows form single entries marked with the most common genes and DNA. TCRdb's processing, not the authors' own work, is the source of the V and J calls. The sample yields roughly 120,000 distinct CDR3 sequences; 50% to 70% were counted once. The ten largest make up approximately 9.7% of the sample.

The rearrangement combines TRBV11-2 with TRBJ2-1; no D gene can be assigned with confidence. The TCR sequence derives from a woman aged 60-75 years with primary liver carcinoma and hepatitis B virus infection. Sequencing was performed on liver tumor tissue from sampling region 1. This specimen's cell subset or site label, interpreted: tumor region T1, superior pole. The nucleotide sequence reads as follows: TGTGCCAGCAGCTTTTCCCTCCATTTAAGAGACAATGAGCAGTTCCTC. Its translation is CASSFSLHLRDNEQFL.